What follows are 12 T cell receptor beta chains derived from one specimen sequenced in a study of shared clonotypes between healthy human individuals. Clones were sequenced by immunoSEQ multiplex PCR, and TCRdb holds only the in-frame ones, with some missing. The table includes roughly 1,600,000 clones, 98% detected once. The sequencing sample was made of naive CD4+ T cells sorted from blood. This sample's subset: CD45RA+ positively selected. All receptors derive from a man in his thirties or forties in good health.

The chain carries TRBV4-3 and TRBJ2-3; tentatively, D is TRBD2 (5 bases). CDR3 length: 15 residues. V gave up 0 bases and J gave up 10 bases, with 17 bases separating them. Germline V lookup: CDR1 LGHNA, CDR2 YSLEER. The CDR3 loop is CASSQEGLAPYAQYF. The CDR3 DNA sequence: TGCGCCAGCAGCCAAGAAGGGCTAGCCCCTTACGCGCAGTATTTT.

This chain's CDR3 is CASSLSNYNEQFF. The CDR3 DNA reads as TGCGCCAGCAGCCTGTCTAACTACAATGAGCAGTTCTTC. The J gene is TRBJ2-1, the V gene TRBV4-3, with no clear D. The V gene lost 4 bases and the J gene lost 3 bases, with 7 bases spanning the gap. The CDR3 loop spans 13 amino acids. From germline, CDR1 is LGHNA and CDR2 YSLEER.

V usage is TRBV7-2 and J usage is TRBJ1-2; D is perhaps TRBD1 (5 bases). CDR3 length: 15 residues. V was trimmed by 1 base and J by 2 bases, leaving 11 bases between them. CDR1 SGHTA and CDR2 FQGNSA come from the germline V gene. The CDR3 sequence: CASSLGQNRNYGYTF. The CDR3 coding sequence is TGTGCCAGCAGCTTAGGGCAGAACAGGAACTATGGCTACACCTTC.

The chain links TRBV27 to TRBJ2-1; D is undetermined. This CDR3 region has 13 residues. Trimming removed 5 bases from V and 10 bases from J, with 15 bases in between. Germline-derived CDR1 and CDR2 are MNHEY and SMNVEV (reference sequence). The CDR3 is CASSIISGAEQFF. The CDR3 DNA sequence: TGTGCCAGCAGTATCATATCCGGAGCGGAGCAGTTCTTC.

The chain uses TRBV11-2 and TRBJ2-1; TRBD1 agrees at 9 bases. Trimming at V came to 3 bases and at J to 1 base, leaving 1 base not matched to a gene. CDR1 is SGHAT, CDR2 FQNNGV, per germline. The CDR3 is 15 amino acids. CDR3: CASSFGQGSYNEQFF. The CDR3 coding sequence is TGTGCCAGCAGCTTTGGACAGGGGTCCTACAATGAGCAGTTCTTC.

The chain carries TRBV28 and TRBJ1-5, with D uncertain. CDR3 size: 13 residues. CDR1 is MDHEN, CDR2 SYDVKM, per germline. Trimming left V 3 bases short and J 5 bases short, with 8 bases between. CDR3 region: CASSFGVDQPQHF. Written as DNA, the CDR3 is TGTGCCAGCAGTTTCGGGGTGGATCAGCCCCAGCATTTT.

The chain links TRBV6-1 to TRBJ2-7, with D possibly matching TRBD1 (6 bases). Deletions cut 5 bases from V and 1 base from J, with 12 bases between. The germline CDR1 and CDR2 sequences are MNHNS and SASEGT. The CDR3 runs to 14 residues. The CDR3 DNA follows: TGTGCCAGCAGTACCCAACAGGGTTCCTACGAGCAGTACTTC. Encoded protein: CASSTQQGSYEQYF.

Details on this clone: Other nucleotide sequences in the sample specify the same CDR3. This chain uses TRBV4-1 with TRBJ2-1; no reliable D call. The ends were cut back, 0 bases at V and 0 bases at J, with 6 bases in the middle. CDR1 MGHRA and CDR2 YSYEKL come from the germline V gene. The CDR3 contains 15 residues. This CDR3 reads CASSQDLSSYNEQFF. The DNA for the CDR3 is TGCGCCAGCAGCCAAGACCTCTCCTCCTACAATGAGCAGTTCTTC.

The V gene is TRBV9, the J gene TRBJ2-5; D may correspond to TRBD1 or TRBD2 (5 bases each). Germline V gene lookup returns CDR1 SGDLS and CDR2 YYNGEE. The CDR3 spans 15 residues. V gave up 0 bases and J gave up 2 bases, with 11 bases separating them. Here the CDR3 DNA reads TGTGCCAGCAGCGTAGCGGGGACCCCGCAAGAGACCCAGTACTTC. Translation: CASSVAGTPQETQYF.

The rearrangement joins TRBV29-1 to TRBJ2-7; 8 bases line up with TRBD2. Germline CDR1 SQVTM, CDR2 ANQGSEA. The CDR3 covers 13 residues. Trimming cost V 5 bases and J 2 bases; bases outside gene matches: 5. CDR3 sequence: CSVTSGSTYEQYF. CDR3 nucleotide sequence: TGCAGCGTTACTAGCGGTTCCACCTACGAGCAGTACTTC.

This clone appeared a single time. The chain has TRBV7-9 and TRBJ2-1, with 7 bases lining up with TRBD2. The CDR3 is made up of 16 amino acids. Trimming cost V 0 bases and J 3 bases; bases outside gene matches: 5. CDR1 and CDR2 (germline): SEHNR, FQNEAQ (reference sequence). As DNA, the CDR3 is TGTGCCAGCAGCTTAGCACTACTAGCGCACTACAATGAGCAGTTCTTC. It codes for CASSLALLAHYNEQFF.

This chain joins TRBV5-1 and TRBJ1-2, with D unclear. CDR1 and CDR2 from the germline V gene are SGHRS and YFSETQ. The CDR3 sequence is 14 residues long. Trimming removed 0 bases at V and 2 bases at J, with 8 bases between. CDR3 sequence: CASSLDGFNYGYTF. The CDR3 bases are TGCGCCAGCAGCTTGGACGGATTCAACTATGGCTACACCTTC.